What follows are 25 T cell receptor beta chains derived from one specimen sequenced in a study of blood T cells in healthy people across ages. For the second PCR, which ran for roughly 6 to 12 cycles, a sample-barcoded 5' primer and a J-beta primer mix were used. MiXCR, applied by TCRdb to the 5' RACE reads, yields one record per CDR3 protein. The table includes hundreds of thousands of distinct CDR3 sequences, approximately 59% detected once. The sample was blood. The receptor source for this set is a man between 25 and 39 years old in good health.

The chain joins TRBV7-3 to TRBJ2-1; 9 nucleotides line up with TRBD2. Trimming at V came to 5 bases and at J to 0 bases, leaving 5 bases not matched to a gene. The CDR3 totals 16 residues. In germline, CDR1 is SGHTA, CDR2 FQGTGA. The CDR3 DNA sequence: TGTGCCAGCAGCCCTAGCGGGGAGAGCTCCTACAATGAGCAGTTCTTC. Translation gives CASSPSGESSYNEQFF.

The J gene is TRBJ2-1, the V gene TRBV12-3 or TRBV12-4; D unclear. The CDR3 loop spans 15 amino acids. The V end was cut by 4 bases, the J end by 2 bases, with 12 bases between. CDR3: CASSSRRWAYNEQFF. The CDR3 bases are TGTGCCAGCAGTTCCCGGCGGTGGGCCTACAATGAGCAGTTCTTC.

V usage is TRBV7-2 and J usage is TRBJ2-4, with a tentative D call TRBD2 (6 bases). Germline V gene lookup returns CDR1 SGHTA and CDR2 FQGNSA. This CDR3 contains 16 residues. V was clipped by 5 bases and J by 0 bases, with 14 bases between them. The chain's CDR3 is CASSVMGGLAKNIQYF. DNA for the CDR3: TGTGCCAGCAGCGTCATGGGGGGTCTAGCCAAAAACATTCAGTACTTC.

This clonotype appeared a single time. This chain uses TRBV12-3 or TRBV12-4 with TRBJ2-1; 7 bases are shared with TRBD1. The J segment lost 6 bases and the V segment lost 6 bases, leaving 11 bases of the junction unmatched. The CDR3 has 15 amino acids. In DNA form, the CDR3 reads TGTGCCAGCAGCCCCGGGACAGCACCTTCCAATGAGCAGTTCTTC. It is translated as CASSPGTAPSNEQFF.

The J gene is TRBJ2-7, the V gene TRBV2, with 9 positions matching TRBD1. Germline V gene sequence: CDR1 SNHLY, CDR2 FYNNEI. V lost 8 bases, J lost 3 bases, and 2 bases stayed unmatched. CDR3 size: 12 residues. The CDR3 nucleotides are TGTGCCAGCGGACAGGGGAACTACGAGCAGTACTTC. This gives the protein CASGQGNYEQYF.

This clonotype came up a few times. The CDR3 DNA sequence: TGTGCCAGCAGTTTTGAACGGGGAAACTATGGCTACACCTTC. It specifies CASSFERGNYGYTF. This chain connects TRBV12-3 or TRBV12-4 to TRBJ1-2; unclear D gene. The CDR3 extends over 14 amino acids. The germline V and J ends were trimmed by 3 bases and 2 bases, with 10 bases remaining between them.

DNA for the CDR3: TGTGCCAGCAGCTGGGAGGGAAACATTCAGTACTTC. Translating gives CASSWEGNIQYF. The chain combines TRBV12-3 or TRBV12-4 with TRBJ2-4, with 7 nucleotides matching TRBD2. This CDR3 comprises 12 residues. Trimming took 6 bases from V and 6 from J; bases not matched to a gene: 2.

The V gene is TRBV2, the J gene TRBJ2-3, with 10 positions matching TRBD2. This CDR3 region has 14 residues. The germline V gene encodes CDR1 SNHLY and CDR2 FYNNEI. V trimming: 4 bases; J trimming: 5 bases; junction bases outside the gene matches: 3. CDR3 residues: CASSARTSGDTQYF. The CDR3 DNA reads TGTGCCAGCAGTGCCAGGACTAGCGGAGATACGCAGTATTTT.

The V and J genes are TRBV15 and TRBJ2-6; no clear D gene. The V end lost 6 bases, the J end lost 2 bases, and 11 bases lay between the germline ends. This CDR3 spans 15 amino acids. Looked up from germline, CDR1 is LNHNV and CDR2 is YYDKDF (reference sequence). The CDR3 nucleotides read TGTGCCACCAGGCTAGACTTTACTGGGGCCAACGTCCTGACTTTC. Amino acid sequence: CATRLDFTGANVLTF. The full variable domain, with the rest looked up from reference TRBV15 and TRBJ2-6, is DAMVIQNPRYQVTQFGKPVTLSCSQTLNHNVMYWYQQKSSQAPKLLFHYYDKDFNNEADTPDNFQSRRPNTSFCFLDIRSPGLGDTAMYLCATRLDFTGANVLTFGAGSRLTVL.

This clonotype was found once. The rearrangement uses TRBV5-1 and TRBJ2-1; TRBD2 aligns across 8 bases. J gave up 12 bases and V 6 bases, and 11 bases lay outside the gene matches. Germline V gene sequence: CDR1 SGHRS, CDR2 YFSETQ. CDR3 length equals 13 residues. The CDR3, as DNA: TGCGCCAGCACCGCACGGGGGGGCAGTGGGCAGTTCTTC. Translated: CASTARGGSGQFF.

The chain joins TRBV20-1 to TRBJ1-2; no clear D gene. The length of the CDR3 is 12 residues. Deletions cut 3 bases from V and 4 bases from J, with 9 bases between. Germline CDR1 is DFQATT and CDR2 is SNEGSKA (reference sequence). The CDR3 coding sequence is TGCAGTGCTAGTAACAGTCCCTATGGCTACACCTTC. Residues: CSASNSPYGYTF.

As regards this clonotype: Sequence at one end of the junction differs from germline and may be a read error. The chain links TRBV20-1 to TRBJ2-4; no reliable D call. CDR1 is DFQATT and CDR2 is SNEGSKA in the germline V gene (reference sequence). The CDR3 spans 12 residues. DNA of the CDR3: TGCAGTGCTAGAGGGGTGGGAAACGTTCAGTACTTC. Its translation: CSARGVGNVQYF.

The chain's CDR3 is CASSYNREGEQYF. CDR3 DNA sequence: TGTGCCAGCAGTTACAACAGGGAAGGCGAGCAGTACTTC. The V call is TRBV6-5, the J call TRBJ2-7; TRBD1 is a possible D gene (6 bases). The germline gives CDR1 MNHEY, CDR2 SVGAGI. The CDR3 is 13 amino acids. The ends were cut back, 2 bases at V and 6 bases at J, with 11 bases in the middle.

The sample holds one count of this clonotype. The gene calls are TRBV11-1 and TRBJ1-6; 8 nucleotides agree with TRBD1. The V gene's germline CDR1 is SGHAT and CDR2 FQDESV (reference sequence). J was trimmed by 10 bases and V by 6 bases; bases with no gene match: 8. The CDR3 is 14 residues long. The CDR3 DNA is TGTGCCAGCAGGGACGGACAGGGTAACTCACCCCTCCACTTT. This sequence encodes CASRDGQGNSPLHF. Full variable domain (remainder filled in from reference TRBV11-1 and TRBJ1-6): EAEVAQSPRYKITEKSQAVAFWCDPISGHATLYWYRQILGQGPELLVQFQDESVVDDSQLPKDRFSAERLKGVDSTLKIQPAELGDSAMYLCASRDGQGNSPLHFGNGTRLTVT.

The J gene is TRBJ2-5, the V gene TRBV4-3; 7 nucleotides align to TRBD2. The V segment lost 4 bases and the J segment 11 bases; nucleotides outside the gene matches: 19. The CDR3 contains 16 residues. Looked up from germline, CDR1 is LGHNA and CDR2 is YSLEER. In DNA, the CDR3 is TGCGCCAGCAGCCCTGGGAAGCGGGAAATGGATTACGGGCAGTACTTC. It yields the protein CASSPGKREMDYGQYF.

V is TRBV6-5 and J is TRBJ2-2; no reliable D call. In germline, CDR1 is MNHEY, CDR2 SVGAGI. The CDR3 runs 17 residues. V was pared by 0 bases and J by 0 bases, with 11 bases between. This CDR3 reads CASSYSSGVANTGELFF. The CDR3 DNA is TGTGCCAGCAGTTACTCGAGTGGCGTCGCGAACACCGGGGAGCTGTTTTTT.

CDR3: CSGDATSGVIYEQYF. The CDR3 DNA follows: TGCAGTGGAGACGCAACTAGCGGGGTAATTTACGAGCAGTACTTC. The rearrangement links TRBV20-1 to TRBJ2-7; 10 bases fit TRBD2. This CDR3 region has 15 residues. With 7 bases clipped from V and 4 bases from J, the junction kept 13 bases outside the gene matches. The germline V gene encodes CDR1 DFQATT and CDR2 SNEGSKA (reference sequence).

In its sample, this clonotype was seen a few times. This chain connects TRBV7-2 to TRBJ1-5; D ambiguous. In germline, CDR1 is SGHTA, CDR2 FQGNSA. V shed 1 base and J shed 4 bases, with 5 bases lying between them. The CDR3 is 13 residues long. This CDR3 reads CASSLERNQPQHF. Written as DNA, the CDR3 is TGTGCCAGCAGCTTAGAACGGAATCAGCCCCAGCATTTT.

The chain has TRBV6-2 or TRBV6-3 and TRBJ2-1; 11 positions match TRBD2. This CDR3 is 17 amino acids long. The V segment lost 5 bases and the J segment 3 bases; nucleotides outside the gene matches: 9. The germline CDR1 and CDR2 sequences are MNHEY and SVGEGT. The CDR3 spells CASSLHHSGGVYNEQFF. CDR3 DNA sequence: TGTGCCAGCAGTCTTCACCATAGCGGGGGGGTCTACAATGAGCAGTTCTTC.

In its sample, this clonotype was seen a few times. This chain joins TRBV12-3 or TRBV12-4 and TRBJ2-4; TRBD1 is a possible D gene (6 bases). Judging by the DNA end, TRBJ2-7 fits better; the J call may be wrong. The CDR3 consists of 14 residues. Here the CDR3 reads CASSSLTGTDEQYF. The CDR3 DNA reads as TGTGCCAGCAGTTCCTTGACAGGTACCGACGAGCAGTACTTC.

This clonotype was counted only a few times. The chain carries TRBV20-1 and TRBJ2-2; the D is unclear. Trimming removed 0 bases from V and 6 bases from J, with 14 bases in between. The CDR3 is made up of 15 amino acids. Germline-derived CDR1 and CDR2 are DFQATT and SNEGSKA (reference sequence). The CDR3 sequence is CSARDYSLGSGELFF. Written as DNA, the CDR3 is TGCAGTGCTAGAGATTACTCCTTGGGATCCGGGGAGCTGTTTTTT.

This sequence joins TRBV6-2 or TRBV6-3 and TRBJ2-1; 7 bases fit TRBD2. CDR3 length: 12 amino acids. V lost 7 bases and J lost 9; bases outside the gene matches: 6. Per the germline V gene, CDR1 is MNHEY and CDR2 is SVGEGT. The CDR3 region is CASTRWGGEQFF. The CDR3 DNA sequence: TGTGCCAGCACTCGGTGGGGGGGTGAGCAGTTCTTC.

This chain connects TRBV5-1 to TRBJ2-1, with D perhaps assigned TRBD1 or TRBD2 (5 bases each). The length of the CDR3 is 15 residues. The germline CDR1 and CDR2 sequences are SGHRS and YFSETQ. V lost 0 bases, J lost 3 bases, and 10 bases lay in between. This CDR3 is CASSLVRDDYNEQFF. The CDR3 DNA is TGCGCCAGCAGCTTGGTTAGGGACGACTACAATGAGCAGTTCTTC.

This clonotype came up a few times. Here the CDR3 reads CATSDRLNREGQFF. The CDR3 DNA is TGTGCCACCAGTGATCGCCTCAACAGAGAAGGGCAGTTCTTC. The chain joins TRBV24-1 to TRBJ2-1, with D unresolved. The CDR3 runs to 14 residues. Germline lookup yields CDR1 KGHDR and CDR2 SFDVKD. The V and J ends lost 3 bases and 12 bases respectively, with 17 bases between them.

On this clonotype itself: Being one base from a much bigger clone, this may be a read error. The V gene is TRBV7-9, the J gene TRBJ2-5; tentatively, D is TRBD2 (5 bases). CDR3 length: 14 amino acids. Germline values: CDR1 SEHNR, CDR2 FQNEAQ (reference sequence). V was clipped by 5 bases and J by 11 bases, with 21 bases between them. CDR3 in DNA: TGTGCCAGCAGCCCCTCCACTAGACATAGCAAGCAGTACTTC. Translation gives CASSPSTRHSKQYF.